The clone carrying this T cell receptor (beta chain) was found many times. Patients aged 18 to 65 had newly diagnosed hyperthyroidism lasting under 2 months. Exclusion of patients followed from uncontrolled infection, other autoimmune disease, pregnancy or lactation. The diagnoses drew upon clinical symptoms, serum thyroxine and TRAb, thyroid ultrasound and orbital computed tomography. 9.5 to 10 ml fresh peripheral blood yielded the PBMCs. The data stem from a study of T cells in Graves' hyperthyroidism and ophthalmopathy. V lost 9 bases and J lost 0, with 8 bases in between. Germline V gene data show CDR1 as MNHEY and CDR2 as SMNVEV (reference sequence). There are 12 residues in the CDR3. TCR beta CDR3 regions were amplified from RNA transcripts. Carried out on the TCR CDR3, a first-round RT-PCR used the HTBI primer set. TCRdb reprocessed the multiplex PCR reads with MiXCR, giving one entry per CDR3 protein. The sample holds 200,000 or so distinct CDR3 sequences; about 17% are singletons and the top ten take roughly 55%.

Sequenced: blood. This TCR came from a woman between 50 and 59 years old with Graves' hyperthyroidism. The rearrangement uses TRBV27 and TRBJ1-1; D ambiguous. The CDR3 here is CASGALNTEAFF. The CDR3 nucleotides read TGTGCCAGTGGAGCCCTGAACACTGAAGCTTTCTTT.